The 8 T cell receptor beta chains below were found in one sample sequenced in a study of T-cell memory formation after mild COVID-19. Using its own MiXCR run on the 5' RACE reads, TCRdb lists one record per CDR3 protein. The table records 95,000 to 110,000 distinct CDR3 sequences, about 15% of them present only once. The sample was PBMCs or a T cell subset sorted from them (not recorded which). The source of these receptors is a man aged 18-30 years who had mild COVID-19 (a few samples of this study predate the infection). Cell type and time point are not known.

The rearrangement joins TRBV20-1 to TRBJ2-1; D remains unclear. The CDR3 has 13 amino acids. Trimming pared 6 bases from V and 0 bases from J, leaving 9 bases between. The germline V gene encodes CDR1 DFQATT and CDR2 SNEGSKA (reference sequence). The chain's CDR3 is CSARRNSYNEQFF. CDR3 DNA: TGCAGTGCGAGAAGAAACTCCTACAATGAGCAGTTCTTC.

The chain links TRBV5-6 to TRBJ2-1; D unclear. Between the trimmed V and J ends, which lost 1 base and 6 bases, there was a span of 8 bases. Germline V lookup: CDR1 SGHDT, CDR2 YYEEEE. This CDR3 region has 13 residues. The CDR3 sequence: CASSLIGPNEQFF. CDR3 nucleotides: TGTGCCAGCAGCTTGATCGGGCCCAATGAGCAGTTCTTC.

This clonotype has a handful of counts. This chain connects TRBV28 to TRBJ2-5; the match to TRBD1 covers 9 bases. This CDR3 region has 15 residues. Germline V gene lookup returns CDR1 MDHEN and CDR2 SYDVKM. The V segment lost 6 bases and the J segment 6 bases; nucleotides outside the gene matches: 11. The CDR3 coding sequence is TGTGCCAGCAGACCGGGACAGGGAGTTTTGCAGACCCAGTACTTC. It yields the protein CASRPGQGVLQTQYF.

The sample holds many counts of this clonotype. The rearrangement joins TRBV29-1 to TRBJ1-1; D gene ambiguous. Germline-derived CDR1 and CDR2 are SQVTM and ANQGSEA. Trimming left V 7 bases short and J 11 bases short, with 17 bases between. The CDR3 loop spans 11 amino acids. CDR3 DNA: TGCAGCGCGGTAGTTCTGGCTCGGGCTTTCTTT. It translates to CSAVVLARAFF.

The chain has TRBV20-1 and TRBJ2-5; possible D gene TRBD2, 7 bases. The germline CDR1 and CDR2 sequences are DFQATT and SNEGSKA (reference sequence). Trimming removed 4 bases at V and 1 base at J, with 19 bases between. The CDR3 contains 16 residues. The CDR3 sequence is CSATDWVGGLQETQYF. CDR3 in DNA: TGCAGTGCTACGGACTGGGTGGGGGGGCTCCAAGAGACCCAGTACTTC.

The table lists this clonotype with a few counts. V and J are TRBV15 and TRBJ2-1; 7 nucleotides match TRBD2. This CDR3 is 15 amino acids long. Germline trimming cut 3 bases from V and 7 bases from J; bases unmatched to any gene: 9. The germline CDR1 and CDR2 sequences are LNHNV and YYDKDF (reference sequence). The CDR3 region has the DNA TGTGCCACCAGCAGGCGTACAGGCGGGAGTAATGAGCAGTTCTTC. Protein: CATSRRTGGSNEQFF.

The genes are TRBV6-2 or TRBV6-3 and TRBJ1-5; D gene unclear. This CDR3 spans 13 amino acids. The V and J ends lost 6 bases and 7 bases respectively, with 13 bases between them. The germline V gene encodes CDR1 MNHEY and CDR2 SVGEGT. The CDR3 nucleotides read TGTGCCAGCAGCCAGAACCAGTACCAGCCCCAGCATTTT. Encoded protein: CASSQNQYQPQHF.

This clonotype was recorded once. V usage is TRBV29-1 and J usage is TRBJ2-3; D is undetermined. The CDR3 runs 13 residues. Germline CDR1 is SQVTM and CDR2 is ANQGSEA. V was trimmed by 6 bases and J by 3 bases, leaving 13 bases between them. The chain's CDR3 is CSVFPTGTDTQYF. DNA of the CDR3: TGCAGCGTATTCCCAACCGGAACAGATACGCAGTATTTT.